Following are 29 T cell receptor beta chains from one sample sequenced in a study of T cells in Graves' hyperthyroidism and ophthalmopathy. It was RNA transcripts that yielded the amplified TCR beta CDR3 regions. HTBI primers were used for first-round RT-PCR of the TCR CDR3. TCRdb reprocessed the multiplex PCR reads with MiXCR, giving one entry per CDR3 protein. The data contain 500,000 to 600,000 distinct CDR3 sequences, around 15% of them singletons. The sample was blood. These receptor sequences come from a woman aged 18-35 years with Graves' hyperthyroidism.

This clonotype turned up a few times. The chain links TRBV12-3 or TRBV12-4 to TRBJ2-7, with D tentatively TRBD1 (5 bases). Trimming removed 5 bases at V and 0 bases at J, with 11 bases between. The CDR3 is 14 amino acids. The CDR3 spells CASSQTVSSYEQYF. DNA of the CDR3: TGTGCCAGCAGTCAGACAGTTAGCTCCTACGAGCAGTACTTC.

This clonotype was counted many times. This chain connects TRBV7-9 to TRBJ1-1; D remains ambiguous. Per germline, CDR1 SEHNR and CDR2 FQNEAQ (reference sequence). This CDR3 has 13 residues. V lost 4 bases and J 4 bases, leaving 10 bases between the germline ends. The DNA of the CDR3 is TGTGCCAGCAGCTCCCCACGGAGCACTGAAGCTTTCTTT. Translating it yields CASSSPRSTEAFF.

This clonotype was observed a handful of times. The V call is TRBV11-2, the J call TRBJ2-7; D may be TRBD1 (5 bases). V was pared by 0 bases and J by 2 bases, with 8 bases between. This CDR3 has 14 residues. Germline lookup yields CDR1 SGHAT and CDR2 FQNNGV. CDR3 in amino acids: CASSLEGAAYEQYF. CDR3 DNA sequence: TGTGCCAGCAGCTTAGAAGGGGCAGCCTACGAGCAGTACTTC.

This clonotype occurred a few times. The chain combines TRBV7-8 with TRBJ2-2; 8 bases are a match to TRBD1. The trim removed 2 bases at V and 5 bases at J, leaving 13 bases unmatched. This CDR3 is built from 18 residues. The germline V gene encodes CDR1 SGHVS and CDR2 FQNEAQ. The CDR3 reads CASSLIGLTGVGTGELFF. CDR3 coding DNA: TGTGCCAGCAGCTTAATTGGGCTGACAGGGGTAGGGACCGGGGAGCTGTTTTTT.

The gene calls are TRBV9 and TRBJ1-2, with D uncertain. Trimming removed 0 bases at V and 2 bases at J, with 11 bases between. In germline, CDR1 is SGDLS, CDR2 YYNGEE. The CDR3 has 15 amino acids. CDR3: CASSVEPGYNYGYTF. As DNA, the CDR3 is TGTGCCAGCAGCGTAGAGCCGGGGTACAACTATGGCTACACCTTC.

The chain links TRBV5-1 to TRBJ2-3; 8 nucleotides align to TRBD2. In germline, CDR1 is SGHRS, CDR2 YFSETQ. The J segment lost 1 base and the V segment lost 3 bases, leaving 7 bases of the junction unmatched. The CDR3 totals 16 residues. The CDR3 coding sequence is TGCGCCAGCAGCTCCAGCGGGAGATTGGGCACAGATACGCAGTATTTT. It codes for CASSSSGRLGTDTQYF.

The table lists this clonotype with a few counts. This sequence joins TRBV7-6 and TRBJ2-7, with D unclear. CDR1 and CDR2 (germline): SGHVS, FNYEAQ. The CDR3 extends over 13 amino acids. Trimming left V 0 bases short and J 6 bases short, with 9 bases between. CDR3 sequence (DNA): TGTGCCAGCAGCTTAGCGCTAAGGTCCGAGCAGTACTTC. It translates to CASSLALRSEQYF.

DNA of the CDR3: TGTGCCAGCAGTTTATCCGGGACAGCCTATGGCTACACCTTC. It specifies CASSLSGTAYGYTF. The rearrangement joins TRBV27 to TRBJ1-2, with 7 positions matching TRBD1. V was pared by 0 bases and J by 4 bases, with 2 bases of the junction left unmatched. Germline lookup yields CDR1 MNHEY and CDR2 SMNVEV (reference sequence). The CDR3 contains 14 residues.

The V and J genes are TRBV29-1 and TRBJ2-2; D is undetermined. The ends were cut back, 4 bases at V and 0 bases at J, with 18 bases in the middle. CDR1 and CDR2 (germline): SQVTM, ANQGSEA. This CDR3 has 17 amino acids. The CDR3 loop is CSVAPVDGNANTGELFF. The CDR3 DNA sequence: TGCAGCGTTGCTCCCGTGGACGGAAACGCGAACACCGGGGAGCTGTTTTTT.

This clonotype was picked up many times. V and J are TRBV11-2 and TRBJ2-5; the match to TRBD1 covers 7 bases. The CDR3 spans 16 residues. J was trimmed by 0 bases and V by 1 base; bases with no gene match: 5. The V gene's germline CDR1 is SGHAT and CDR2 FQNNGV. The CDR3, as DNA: TGTGCCAGCAGCTTAGCCTGGACAGGTGACCAAGAGACCCAGTACTTC. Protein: CASSLAWTGDQETQYF.

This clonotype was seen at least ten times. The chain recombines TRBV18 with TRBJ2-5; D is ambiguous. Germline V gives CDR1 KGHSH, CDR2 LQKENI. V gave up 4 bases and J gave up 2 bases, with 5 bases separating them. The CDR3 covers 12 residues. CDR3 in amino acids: CASSLRQETQYF. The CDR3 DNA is TGTGCCAGCTCACTCAGACAAGAGACCCAGTACTTC.

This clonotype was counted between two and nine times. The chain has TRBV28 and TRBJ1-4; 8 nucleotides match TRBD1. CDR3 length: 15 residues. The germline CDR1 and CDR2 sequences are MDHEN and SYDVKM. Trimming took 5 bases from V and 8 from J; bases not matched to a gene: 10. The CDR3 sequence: CASSAVQGGREKLFF. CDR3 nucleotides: TGTGCCAGCAGTGCAGTACAGGGGGGAAGAGAAAAACTGTTTTTT.

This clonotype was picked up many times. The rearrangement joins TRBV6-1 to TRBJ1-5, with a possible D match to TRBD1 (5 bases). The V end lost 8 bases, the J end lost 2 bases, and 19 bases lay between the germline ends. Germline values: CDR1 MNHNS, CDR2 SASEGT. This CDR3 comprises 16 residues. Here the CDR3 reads CASGGVSPLGNQPQHF. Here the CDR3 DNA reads TGTGCCAGCGGGGGGGTCAGTCCCTTGGGCAATCAGCCCCAGCATTTT.

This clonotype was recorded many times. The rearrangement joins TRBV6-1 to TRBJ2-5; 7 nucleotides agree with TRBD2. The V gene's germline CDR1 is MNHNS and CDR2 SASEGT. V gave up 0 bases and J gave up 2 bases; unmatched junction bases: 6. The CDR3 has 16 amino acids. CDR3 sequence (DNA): TGTGCCAGCAGTGAAGCGGGGGGGACGGGTCAAGAGACCCAGTACTTC. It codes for CASSEAGGTGQETQYF.

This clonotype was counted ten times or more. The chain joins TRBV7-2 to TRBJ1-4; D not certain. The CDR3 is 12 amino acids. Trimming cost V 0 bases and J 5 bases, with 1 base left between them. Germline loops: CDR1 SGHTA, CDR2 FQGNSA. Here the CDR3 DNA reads TGTGCCAGCAGCTTAGCCAATGAAAAACTGTTTTTT. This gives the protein CASSLANEKLFF. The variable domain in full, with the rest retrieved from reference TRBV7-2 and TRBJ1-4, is GAGVSQSPSNKVTEKGKDVELRCDPISGHTALYWYRQSLGQGLEFLIYFQGNSAPDKSGLPSDRFSAERTGGSVSTLTIQRTQQEDSAVYLCASSLANEKLFFGSGTQLSVL.

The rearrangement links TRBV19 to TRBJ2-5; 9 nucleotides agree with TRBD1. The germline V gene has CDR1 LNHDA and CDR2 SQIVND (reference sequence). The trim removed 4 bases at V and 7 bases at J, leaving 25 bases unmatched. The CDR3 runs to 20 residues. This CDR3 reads CASSTDHGTGQVGRFGTQYF. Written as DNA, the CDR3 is TGTGCCAGTAGTACCGACCACGGGACAGGGCAGGTCGGGAGGTTCGGGACCCAGTACTTC.

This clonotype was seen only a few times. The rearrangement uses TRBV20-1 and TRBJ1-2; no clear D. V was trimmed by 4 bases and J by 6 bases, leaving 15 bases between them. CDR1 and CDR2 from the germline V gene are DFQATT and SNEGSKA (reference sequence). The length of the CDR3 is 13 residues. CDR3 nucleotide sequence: TGCAGTGCTACCAAAGCGGAGAGCCATGGCTACACCTTC. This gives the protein CSATKAESHGYTF.

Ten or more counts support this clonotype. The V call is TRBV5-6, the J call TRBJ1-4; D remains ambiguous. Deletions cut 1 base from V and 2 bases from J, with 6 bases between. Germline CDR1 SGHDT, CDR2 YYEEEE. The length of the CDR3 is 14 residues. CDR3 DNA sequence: TGTGCCAGCAGCTTGACGGGCACTAATGAAAAACTGTTTTTT. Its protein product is CASSLTGTNEKLFF.

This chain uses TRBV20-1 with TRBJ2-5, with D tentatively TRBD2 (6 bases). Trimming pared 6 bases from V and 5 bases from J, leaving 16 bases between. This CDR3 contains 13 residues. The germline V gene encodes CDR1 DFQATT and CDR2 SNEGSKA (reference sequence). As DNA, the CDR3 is TGCAGTGCCCTCGGGGCAGGAGGGGAGACCCAGTACTTC. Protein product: CSALGAGGETQYF.

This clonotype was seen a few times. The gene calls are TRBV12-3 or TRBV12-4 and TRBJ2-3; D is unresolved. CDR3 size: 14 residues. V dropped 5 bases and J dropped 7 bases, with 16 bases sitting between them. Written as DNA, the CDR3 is TGTGCCAGCAGTCCAAGCGACCTGGGAAATACGCAGTATTTT. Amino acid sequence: CASSPSDLGNTQYF.

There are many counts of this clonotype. For the CDR3, the DNA is TGTGCCAGCAGTTACTCGGGAGCGGGGCGCACAGATACGCAGTATTTT. It yields the protein CASSYSGAGRTDTQYF. The chain has TRBV6-6 and TRBJ2-3; 7 bases agree with TRBD2. V shed 0 bases, J shed 1 base, and the junction held 4 bases outside the gene matches. This CDR3 has 16 residues. Per germline, CDR1 MNHNY and CDR2 SVGAGI (reference sequence).

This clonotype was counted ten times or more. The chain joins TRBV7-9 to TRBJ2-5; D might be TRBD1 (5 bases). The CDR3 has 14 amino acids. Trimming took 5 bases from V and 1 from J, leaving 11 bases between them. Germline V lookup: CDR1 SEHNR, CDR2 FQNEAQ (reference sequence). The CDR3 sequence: CASSIGQSQETQYF. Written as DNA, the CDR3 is TGTGCCAGCAGCATAGGACAATCCCAAGAGACCCAGTACTTC.

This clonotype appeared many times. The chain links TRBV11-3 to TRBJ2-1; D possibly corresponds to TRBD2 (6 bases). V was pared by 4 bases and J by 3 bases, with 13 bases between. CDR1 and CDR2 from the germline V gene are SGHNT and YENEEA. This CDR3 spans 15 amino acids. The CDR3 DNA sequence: TGTGCCAGCAGCTCCACGGGAGCGCGCTACAATGAGCAGTTCTTC. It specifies CASSSTGARYNEQFF.

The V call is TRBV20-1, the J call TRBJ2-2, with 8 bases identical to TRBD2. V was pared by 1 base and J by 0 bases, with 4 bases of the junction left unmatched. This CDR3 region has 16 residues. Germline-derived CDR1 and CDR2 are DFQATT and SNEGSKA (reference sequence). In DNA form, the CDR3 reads TGCAGTGCTAGAGTCGCGGGGGGCCCGAACACCGGGGAGCTGTTTTTT. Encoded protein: CSARVAGGPNTGELFF.

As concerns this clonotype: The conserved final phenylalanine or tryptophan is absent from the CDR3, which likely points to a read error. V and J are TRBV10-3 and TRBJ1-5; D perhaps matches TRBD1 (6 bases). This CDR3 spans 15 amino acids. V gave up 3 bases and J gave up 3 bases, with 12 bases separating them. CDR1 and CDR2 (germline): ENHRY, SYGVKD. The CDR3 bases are TGTGCCATCAGTGACCCTCGGGGGCCCAATCAGCCCCAGCATATT. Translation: CAISDPRGPNQPQHI.

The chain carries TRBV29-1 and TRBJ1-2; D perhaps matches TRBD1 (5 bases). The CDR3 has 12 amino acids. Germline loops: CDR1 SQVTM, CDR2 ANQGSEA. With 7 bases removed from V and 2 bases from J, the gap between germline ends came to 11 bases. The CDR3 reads CSASGDNYGYTF. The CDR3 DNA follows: TGCAGCGCTTCGGGGGACAACTATGGCTACACCTTC.

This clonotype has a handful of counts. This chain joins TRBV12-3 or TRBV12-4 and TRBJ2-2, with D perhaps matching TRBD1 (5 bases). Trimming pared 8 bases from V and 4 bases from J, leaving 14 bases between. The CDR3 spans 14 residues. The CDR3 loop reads CASRARQGTGELFF. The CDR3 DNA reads TGTGCCAGCCGGGCAAGGCAGGGCACCGGGGAGCTGTTTTTT.

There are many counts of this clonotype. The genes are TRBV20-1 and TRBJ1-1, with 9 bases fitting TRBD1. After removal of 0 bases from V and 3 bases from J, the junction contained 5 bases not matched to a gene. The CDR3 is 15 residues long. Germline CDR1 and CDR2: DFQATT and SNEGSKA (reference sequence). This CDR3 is CSARDEQGADTEAFF. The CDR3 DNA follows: TGCAGTGCTAGAGATGAACAGGGGGCAGACACTGAAGCTTTCTTT.

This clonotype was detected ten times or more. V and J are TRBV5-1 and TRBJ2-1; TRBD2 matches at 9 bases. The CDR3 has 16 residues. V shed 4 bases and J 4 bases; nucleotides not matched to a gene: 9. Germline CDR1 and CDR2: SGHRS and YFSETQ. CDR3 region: CASSPATSGLYNEQFF. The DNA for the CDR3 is TGCGCCAGCAGCCCGGCGACTAGCGGACTATACAATGAGCAGTTCTTC.